Shown below are 7 T cell receptor beta chains from a single sample sequenced in a study of blood T cell repertoires in COVID-19. Method: immunoSEQ multiplex PCR; TCRdb's copy keeps in-frame clones and lacks some. Of about 140,000 clones listed, 84% were seen once; the top ten hold less than 9%. Sequencing was carried out using peripheral blood. These receptors were taken from a man between 25 and 39 years old with COVID-19, enrolled during active disease.

The V gene is TRBV25-1, the J gene TRBJ2-2, with 9 positions matching TRBD1. This CDR3 is built from 15 residues. Germline trimming cut 4 bases from V and 1 base from J; bases unmatched to any gene: 1. Germline V gene lookup returns CDR1 MGHDK and CDR2 SYGVNS. CDR3 bases: TGTGCCAGCAGTGCGGACAGGGGGAACACCGGGGAGCTGTTTTTT. Encoded protein: CASSADRGNTGELFF.

J is TRBJ1-2 and V is TRBV6-2 or TRBV6-3, with a weak D call TRBD1 (6 bases). V was cut by 2 bases and J by 7 bases, with 14 bases left in between. Per germline, CDR1 MNHEY and CDR2 SVGEGT. CDR3 length: 14 amino acids. DNA of the CDR3: TGTGCCAGCAGTTACATACAGGGCAGATCTGGCTACACCTTC. It is translated as CASSYIQGRSGYTF.

The V gene is TRBV6-5, the J gene TRBJ1-5, with D hard to call. This CDR3 is built from 12 residues. Germline V lookup: CDR1 MNHEY, CDR2 SVGAGI. Trimming cost V 5 bases and J 4 bases, with 6 bases left between them. CDR3 in amino acids: CASSLQNQPQHF. CDR3 DNA: TGTGCCAGCAGTCTCCAGAATCAGCCCCAGCATTTT.

The chain couples TRBV28 to TRBJ1-4; D is unclear. V was trimmed by 4 bases and J by 11 bases, leaving 14 bases between them. This CDR3 contains 13 residues. Germline values: CDR1 MDHEN, CDR2 SYDVKM. CDR3 bases: TGTGCCAGCAGTTCCTCTAGTCGCCAGAAACTGTTTTTT. Protein sequence: CASSSSSRQKLFF. The full variable domain, with the rest looked up from reference TRBV28 and TRBJ1-4, is DVKVTQSSRYLVKRTGEKVFLECVQDMDHENMFWYRQDPGLGLRLIYFSYDVKMKEKGDIPEGYSVSREKKERFSLILESASTNQTSMYLCASSSSSRQKLFFGSGTQLSVL.

V usage is TRBV10-3 and J usage is TRBJ2-5; TRBD2 matches at 7 bases. The CDR3 covers 17 residues. Trimming at V came to 5 bases and at J to 5 bases, leaving 17 bases not matched to a gene. Germline V gives CDR1 ENHRY, CDR2 SYGVKD. Here the CDR3 reads CAISHRSGTNPGETQYF. CDR3 DNA: TGTGCCATCAGTCACCGTTCCGGGACTAATCCGGGGGAGACCCAGTACTTC.

The gene calls are TRBV28 and TRBJ2-7, with 11 bases fitting TRBD2. The CDR3 has 19 amino acids. Germline-derived CDR1 and CDR2 are MDHEN and SYDVKM. The ends lost 5 bases at V and 3 bases at J; junction bases unmatched: 18. The CDR3 sequence: CASSPSHTGLAGAHYEQYF. CDR3 nucleotide sequence: TGTGCCAGCAGTCCCAGCCATACAGGACTAGCGGGTGCCCACTACGAGCAGTACTTC.

This clone was detected once. The CDR3 DNA reads TGTGCCAGCAGTTTAGGGACAGGGGGCGGGGAAAAACTGTTTTTT. It encodes CASSLGTGGGEKLFF. V is TRBV28 and J is TRBJ1-4, with 12 bases fitting TRBD1. Germline CDR1 and CDR2: MDHEN and SYDVKM. J lost 8 bases, V lost 2 bases, and 3 bases had no gene match. The CDR3 is 15 amino acids.